The rows below give T cell receptor beta chains drawn from one sample of a study of cytomegalovirus exposure and HLA in healthy donors. Data came from immunoSEQ multiplex PCR; TCRdb stores just in-frame clones and leaves some out. The data show about 260,000 clones, with about nine tenths seen just once and approximately 3.1% held by the top ten. Sequenced sample: PBMCs. The receptors were gathered from a woman in her twenties or thirties in good health and CMV-seronegative. CDR3s leave out the opening cysteine and the closing phenylalanine or tryptophan. The order of the fields is V gene, CDR3 protein.

v_gene: TRBV6-6; CDR3aa: ASSYSPSLDEQF
v_gene: TRBV11-2; CDR3aa: ASAGVRAYEQY
v_gene: TRBV4-2; CDR3aa: ASSQRDQPVASTDTQY
v_gene: TRBV6-5; CDR3aa: ASRDRLTDTQY
v_gene: TRBV28; CDR3aa: ASSLRPQPGV
v_gene: TRBV7-9; CDR3aa: ASSRGNTEAF
v_gene: TRBV5-6; CDR3aa: ASSELAGGPYEQY
v_gene: TRBV7-2; CDR3aa: ASSHPGTPTSYEQY
v_gene: TRBV7-2; CDR3aa: ASSLNGYNEQF
v_gene: TRBV6-9; CDR3aa: ASSPPGTANNYGYT
v_gene: TRBV10-2; CDR3aa: ASSDKVRDISGTEAF
v_gene: TRBV7-9; CDR3aa: ASSSRTDPAYEQY
v_gene: TRBV5-8; CDR3aa: ASSSDGAREARGAF
v_gene: TRBV5-1; CDR3aa: ASSGGRTSSYEQY
v_gene: TRBV29-1; CDR3aa: SVGTAYNEQF
v_gene: TRBV7-2; CDR3aa: ASSLVRGQAGNTIY
v_gene: TRBV9; CDR3aa: ASSLRDRGGPETQY
v_gene: TRBV7-9; CDR3aa: ASSLGTDTQY
v_gene: TRBV19; CDR3aa: ASGTSGLYEQY
v_gene: TRBV28; CDR3aa: ASSPRGGNQPQH
v_gene: TRBV7-6; CDR3aa: ASSLESAQANEQF
v_gene: TRBV16; CDR3aa: ASSHQGGEKLF
v_gene: TRBV20-1; CDR3aa: SVYAADTQY
v_gene: TRBV19; CDR3aa: ASSILYEAF
v_gene: TRBV19; CDR3aa: AGPYYEQY
v_gene: TRBV6-6; CDR3aa: ASSYGTGDEQY
v_gene: TRBV11-3; CDR3aa: ASSLGPISGRNPPEQF
v_gene: TRBV6-6; CDR3aa: ATKDSRSGELF
v_gene: TRBV11-3; CDR3aa: ASSNIIAGGVGELF
v_gene: TRBV27; CDR3aa: ASSRPGLDNEQF
v_gene: TRBV4-3; CDR3aa: ASSQDRTGGYEQY
v_gene: TRBV10-3; CDR3aa: AISARGANQPQH
v_gene: TRBV7-3; CDR3aa: ASSLNRYHEQY
v_gene: TRBV27; CDR3aa: ASRRQGLSSYEQY
v_gene: TRBV28; CDR3aa: ASTTGTNYGYT
v_gene: TRBV6-6; CDR3aa: ASSLQGANEKLF
v_gene: TRBV11-2; CDR3aa: ASSSISGRVGNEQF
v_gene: TRBV27; CDR3aa: ASSFGTPGTQY
v_gene: TRBV7-9; CDR3aa: ASSSVAGYYNEQF
v_gene: TRBV6-1; CDR3aa: ASSAGREETQY
v_gene: TRBV19; CDR3aa: ASRTSGRGDTQY
v_gene: TRBV29-1; CDR3aa: SARQTGTYGNTGTQY